This is a list of T cell receptor beta chains from one sample in a study of blood T cell repertoires in COVID-19. Measured with immunoSEQ multiplex PCR; TCRdb has only the in-frame clones, and not every one. This table holds around 100,000 clones, approximately 84% found once. The specimen was peripheral blood. Receptors were obtained from a human donor in a cohort sampled during active COVID-19. Both conserved end residues are part of each CDR3. Each record gives: J gene, CDR3 length, V gene, D gene, CDR3 protein. A D gene is named only where the DNA matches it firmly.

j_call: TRBJ2-1
cdr3_length: 14
v_call: TRBV5-1
d_call: TRBD2
cdr3_aa: CASSNSGIYNEQFF

j_call: TRBJ1-5
cdr3_length: 13
v_call: TRBV11-2
d_call: TRBD1
cdr3_aa: CASSLAGGQPQHF

j_call: TRBJ1-2
cdr3_length: 13
v_call: TRBV28
d_call: TRBD1
cdr3_aa: CASSATGGYGYTF

j_call: TRBJ2-7
cdr3_length: 15
v_call: TRBV10-3
d_call: NA
cdr3_aa: CAISLTGSGHYEQYF

j_call: TRBJ2-2
cdr3_length: 13
v_call: TRBV20-1
d_call: NA
cdr3_aa: CSASTGYTGELFF

j_call: TRBJ1-2
cdr3_length: 13
v_call: TRBV5-1
d_call: TRBD1
cdr3_aa: CASSAGGDYGYTF

j_call: TRBJ1-3
cdr3_length: 17
v_call: TRBV19
d_call: TRBD1
cdr3_aa: CASSLTGVGLSGNTIYF

j_call: TRBJ1-5
cdr3_length: 18
v_call: TRBV6-1
d_call: NA
cdr3_aa: CASSEQSSGVYSNQPQHF

j_call: TRBJ2-3
cdr3_length: 18
v_call: TRBV18
d_call: TRBD2
cdr3_aa: CASSRKKLAGGGTDTQYF

j_call: TRBJ1-2
cdr3_length: 12
v_call: TRBV29-1
d_call: TRBD1
cdr3_aa: CSGTGVNYGYTF

j_call: TRBJ1-5
cdr3_length: 13
v_call: TRBV6-5
d_call: TRBD1
cdr3_aa: CASSMTGYQPQHF

j_call: TRBJ1-5
cdr3_length: 16
v_call: TRBV19
d_call: TRBD1
cdr3_aa: CASSPSGTGGFQPQHF

j_call: TRBJ1-4
cdr3_length: 15
v_call: TRBV7-4
d_call: NA
cdr3_aa: CASSNRDKTNEKLFF

j_call: TRBJ2-5
cdr3_length: 14
v_call: TRBV10-3
d_call: TRBD1
cdr3_aa: CASRIQGAQETQYF

j_call: TRBJ2-1
cdr3_length: 15
v_call: TRBV4-1
d_call: NA
cdr3_aa: CASSPRQPTYNEQFF

j_call: TRBJ2-1
cdr3_length: 14
v_call: TRBV6-5
d_call: TRBD2
cdr3_aa: CATSGTGGYNEQFF

j_call: TRBJ1-2
cdr3_length: 17
v_call: TRBV4-1
d_call: TRBD1
cdr3_aa: CASSQEGAEGQIYGYTF